The text below deals with one T cell receptor (beta chain). The source of the sample is a study of blood T cell repertoires in COVID-19. Study in general: T cells, B-cell-depleted T cells, or PBMCs provided the cDNA or gDNA that served as material.

Two negative PCRs, clearance, or symptom resolution had been documented for recovered Cohort 3 donors. Germline V gives CDR1 MNHEY, CDR2 SVGAGI. V was shortened by 7 bases and J by 5 bases, with 11 bases between the two germline ends. CDR3 size: 12 residues. Methods used by the authors: Amplification with reference gene primers provided the estimates of nucleated cell counts. Generated by immunoSEQ multiplex PCR, the TCRdb table keeps only in-frame clones and is missing some. V, J and clone size derive from that table, while D and trimming were established from the DNA sequence. Of 140,000 to 150,000 clones in the sample, around four fifths were seen once.

Input material: PBMCs or T cells enriched from blood (not recorded which). The TCR originated in a woman in her fifties or sixties who had recovered from COVID-19. V gene TRBV6-5 combines with J gene TRBJ2-5; D uncertain. The CDR3 bases are TGTGCCAGCAACACTGGAGCGGAGACCCAGTACTTC. Its protein product is CASNTGAETQYF.